This TCR beta chain originates from a study of blood T cell repertoires in COVID-19. The repertoire was sequenced with immunoSEQ multiplex PCR; TCRdb's copy has only in-frame clones and lacks some. Seen here are roughly 280,000 clones, roughly nine tenths observed once, and the top ten hold roughly 2.1%. After removal of 0 bases from V and 0 bases from J, the junction contained 4 bases not matched to a gene. The germline CDR1 and CDR2 sequences are SGHNT and YYREEE (reference sequence). The CDR3 consists of 16 residues. Material for sequencing was peripheral blood. The TCR originated in a man aged 45-65 years with acute or convalescent COVID-19. This rearrangement joins TRBV5-4 to TRBJ2-7; 9 nucleotides align to TRBD1. CDR3 loop: CASSLGGQGSSYEQYF. CDR3 coding DNA: TGTGCCAGCAGCTTGGGGGGACAGGGATCCTCCTACGAGCAGTACTTC.